This TCR beta chain was documented in a study of identical twins. General observations from the study: An excess of low generation probability was shown by twin-shared out-of-frame alpha sequences. A lower insertion count was a feature of abundant cord blood beta clonotypes, with no such feature in memory repertoires.

The germline gives CDR1 LNHNV, CDR2 YYDKDF (reference sequence). This CDR3 has 14 amino acids. V was trimmed by 1 base and J by 1 base, leaving 7 bases between them. Via MiXCR, TCRdb re-called the 5' RACE reads, giving one row per CDR3 protein. This sample has 400,000 to 600,000 distinct CDR3 sequences; approximately 20% occur once, and the top ten carry 0.48%. In its sample, this clonotype was seen once. Its target is not known. These data were also reused for a study on yellow fever vaccine responses in identical twins.

Source material: CD4+ T cells sorted from blood. The receptor was isolated from a woman in her late teens or twenties in good health. This rearrangement joins TRBV15 to TRBJ2-5; D perhaps matches TRBD2 (6 bases). CDR3 sequence (DNA): TGTGCCACCAGCAGAGGGGACTTCCAAGAGACCCAGTACTTC. This translates into CATSRGDFQETQYF.